A single sample gave rise to the 20 T cell receptor beta chains below, sequenced in a study of cytomegalovirus exposure and HLA in healthy donors (dated by TCRdb to 2016 to 2017). Libraries were constructed by the immunoSEQ multiplex PCR assay. For the multiplex PCR, a mixture combining 60 forward primers for TCR Vbeta segments and 13 reverse primers for TCR Jbeta segments was used. The table was pulled from immuneACCESS by TCRdb, which kept in-frame rearrangements only. Such tables lose some clones; where checked, under half of the loss comes from unresolved V genes, and the rest has no known cause. Counted in this sample were tens of thousands of clones; 55% to 70% of them appeared once. In total, the top ten clones hold 5.9% of the sample. Sequenced sample: PBMCs. Receptor source: a boy between 10 and 17 years old in good health and CMV-seropositive.

The chain has TRBV30 and TRBJ2-1, with 9 bases that match TRBD1. The CDR3 is 13 amino acids. Trimming cost V 5 bases and J 3 bases; bases outside gene matches: 2. Germline V gene lookup returns CDR1 GTSNPN and CDR2 SVGIG (reference sequence). CDR3 bases: TGTGCCTGGGGACAGGGGAACTACAATGAGCAGTTCTTC. This sequence encodes CAWGQGNYNEQFF.

The sample holds a few counts of this clone. The rearrangement links TRBV5-1 to TRBJ1-1, with D perhaps TRBD1 (5 bases). The CDR3 runs 18 residues. Trimming took off 0 bases at V and 6 bases at J, with 24 bases between the two ends. Germline values: CDR1 SGHRS, CDR2 YFSETQ. CDR3 sequence reads: CASSLGPRPQAAGAEAFF. CDR3 nucleotide sequence: TGCGCCAGCAGCTTGGGCCCCCGGCCCCAGGCCGCGGGGGCTGAAGCTTTCTTT.

This sequence joins TRBV6-1 and TRBJ1-1; maybe TRBD1 (6 bases). The germline gives CDR1 MNHNS, CDR2 SASEGT. The CDR3 runs 13 residues. V was pared by 6 bases and J by 8 bases, with 16 bases between. This chain's CDR3 is CASRRTGTGEAFF. In nucleotides, the CDR3 is TGTGCCAGCAGACGTACAGGGACGGGGGAAGCTTTCTTT.

The chain employs TRBV15 and TRBJ1-5, with 7 bases aligning to TRBD1. The CDR3 has 15 residues. J gave up 2 bases and V 7 bases, and 8 bases lay outside the gene matches. Germline lookup yields CDR1 LNHNV and CDR2 YYDKDF (reference sequence). Here the CDR3 DNA reads TGTGCCACCAAGAGTGACAGGGTAGGCAATCAGCCCCAGCATTTT. Translated: CATKSDRVGNQPQHF.

This sequence joins TRBV7-9 and TRBJ2-2, with 11 positions matching TRBD2. From germline, CDR1 is SEHNR and CDR2 FQNEAQ (reference sequence). The CDR3 runs to 15 residues. With 5 bases clipped from V and 7 bases from J, the junction kept 6 bases outside the gene matches. CDR3: CASSKETSGIGELFF. As DNA, the CDR3 is TGTGCCAGCAGCAAAGAGACTAGCGGGATCGGGGAGCTGTTTTTT.

The V gene is TRBV6-5, the J gene TRBJ1-3; D gene unclear. The CDR3 contains 16 residues. The V gene's germline CDR1 is MNHEY and CDR2 SVGAGI. V lost 4 bases and J 0 bases, leaving 13 bases between the germline ends. The CDR3 sequence: CASSSPAQSSGNTIYF. The CDR3 DNA is TGTGCCAGCAGTTCTCCGGCACAGAGCTCTGGAAACACCATATATTTT.

The DNA for the CDR3 is TGTGCCAGCAGTCCGGACAGGGCCGGAAACACCATATATTTT. Protein sequence: CASSPDRAGNTIYF. This chain uses TRBV6-6 with TRBJ1-3; 8 nucleotides align to TRBD1. Trimming cost V 5 bases and J 4 bases; bases outside gene matches: 4. Germline V gives CDR1 MNHNY, CDR2 SVGAGI (reference sequence). The CDR3 has 14 amino acids.

This chain uses TRBV11-2 with TRBJ2-7; D remains ambiguous. The CDR3 loop spans 12 amino acids. Trimming removed 1 base at V and 3 bases at J, with 4 bases between. Germline V CDR1 and CDR2: SGHAT, FQNNGV. The CDR3 here is CASSLASYEQYF. The CDR3 DNA is TGTGCCAGCAGCTTAGCCAGCTACGAGCAGTACTTC.

The gene calls are TRBV7-7 and TRBJ1-3; 9 nucleotides match TRBD1. V trimming: 3 bases; J trimming: 6 bases; junction bases outside the gene matches: 3. Per germline, CDR1 SSHAT and CDR2 FNYEAQ (reference sequence). The CDR3 totals 14 residues. The CDR3 DNA reads TGTGCCAGCAGCTTGGGACAGGGAGAAAACACCATATATTTT. Translated: CASSLGQGENTIYF.

This clone turned up a few times. The chain combines TRBV6-5 with TRBJ2-2, with unresolved D. With 2 bases removed from V and 0 bases from J, the gap between germline ends came to 7 bases. The CDR3 is 15 amino acids. Germline CDR1 and CDR2: MNHEY and SVGAGI. The CDR3 here is CASSYRVANTGELFF. The CDR3 DNA sequence: TGTGCCAGCAGTTACCGGGTCGCGAACACCGGGGAGCTGTTTTTT.

The V call is TRBV5-1, the J call TRBJ2-2, with TRBD1 matching 11 bases. J lost 7 bases, V lost 7 bases, and 6 bases had no gene match. The CDR3 totals 14 residues. The germline V gene has CDR1 SGHRS and CDR2 YFSETQ. The CDR3 region is CASCPGQGVGELFF. CDR3 coding DNA: TGCGCCAGCTGCCCGGGACAGGGGGTCGGGGAGCTGTTTTTT.

The chain recombines TRBV5-1 with TRBJ2-1, with TRBD2 as a possible D gene (6 bases). V was cut by 7 bases and J by 0 bases, with 8 bases left in between. CDR3 size: 13 residues. Looked up from germline, CDR1 is SGHRS and CDR2 is YFSETQ. CDR3 region: CASRGSSYNEQFF. The CDR3 nucleotides read TGCGCCAGCCGGGGGAGCTCCTACAATGAGCAGTTCTTC.

The rearrangement joins TRBV5-1 to TRBJ2-2; TRBD1 aligns across 9 bases. Germline V lookup: CDR1 SGHRS, CDR2 YFSETQ. Unmatched junction bases numbered 8, after V lost 2 bases and J lost 0 bases. The CDR3 sequence is 18 residues long. CDR3 in amino acids: CASSLNINRGPNTGELFF. CDR3 nucleotides: TGCGCCAGCAGCTTAAATATAAACAGGGGGCCGAACACCGGGGAGCTGTTTTTT.

The chain employs TRBV30 and TRBJ2-1; 8 nucleotides align to TRBD1. V dropped 4 bases and J dropped 8; count of bases not matched to a gene: 7. This CDR3 spans 13 amino acids. Germline V gives CDR1 GTSNPN, CDR2 SVGIG (reference sequence). CDR3 bases: TGTGCCTGGAACAGGGGGATCGGGGATGAGCAGTTCTTC. Protein sequence: CAWNRGIGDEQFF.

The chain combines TRBV30 with TRBJ1-2, with 8 bases aligning to TRBD1. Per the germline V gene, CDR1 is GTSNPN and CDR2 is SVGIG (reference sequence). The CDR3 has 18 residues. The V and J ends lost 3 bases and 0 bases, in that order; junction bases with no gene match: 15. This chain's CDR3 is CAWRGSDRGLRSNYGYTF. The CDR3 coding sequence is TGTGCCTGGAGGGGTTCCGACAGGGGTCTACGATCTAACTATGGCTACACCTTC.

This clone has more than one count but fewer than ten. V is TRBV7-6 and J is TRBJ1-5; 9 bases agree with TRBD1. Trimming took 1 base from V and 10 from J; bases not matched to a gene: 5. Germline V lookup: CDR1 SGHVS, CDR2 FNYEAQ. The CDR3 has 14 amino acids. The CDR3 spells CASSLGGQGSPQHF. The CDR3 DNA follows: TGTGCCAGCAGCTTAGGGGGACAGGGTTCACCCCAGCATTTT.

This chain joins TRBV15 and TRBJ2-7; tentatively, D is TRBD1 (6 bases). CDR3 size: 18 residues. Germline V CDR1 and CDR2: LNHNV, YYDKDF (reference sequence). Trimming pared 2 bases from V and 3 bases from J, leaving 23 bases between. CDR3 protein: CATSRTRYTGNRVYEQYF. Written as DNA, the CDR3 is TGTGCCACCAGCAGAACCAGATACACAGGGAATAGGGTCTACGAGCAGTACTTC.

In DNA, the CDR3 is TGTGCCAGCAGCCCTGGGGGGACTAGCGGGAGGAGGGGCGAGCAGTACTTC. Encoded protein: CASSPGGTSGRRGEQYF. This rearrangement joins TRBV7-3 to TRBJ2-7, with 15 nucleotides matching TRBD2. The CDR3 is 17 amino acids. The germline gives CDR1 SGHTA, CDR2 FQGTGA. V lost 5 bases and J lost 6; bases outside the gene matches: 11.

The J gene is TRBJ2-7, the V gene TRBV11-1; maybe TRBD2 (5 bases). Deletions cut 1 base from V and 0 bases from J, with 7 bases between. The CDR3 loop spans 14 amino acids. In germline, CDR1 is SGHAT, CDR2 FQDESV (reference sequence). CDR3 sequence: CASSLGGSSYEQYF. In DNA, the CDR3 is TGTGCCAGCAGCTTAGGAGGGAGCTCCTACGAGCAGTACTTC.

The rearrangement links TRBV29-1 to TRBJ2-5; TRBD1 might be the D (6 bases). The J call may not be correct, given that the DNA end is closer to TRBJ2-7. This CDR3 has 11 residues. Germline V gene lookup returns CDR1 SQVTM and CDR2 ANQGSEA. The CDR3 DNA reads TGCAGCGGATCCAGGGGCGCCGAGCAGTACTTC. It translates to CSGSRGAEQYF.